This TCR beta chain originates from a study of CD8 T cells in ankylosing spondylitis. The CDR3 has 13 amino acids. Germline assignment: CDR1 MNHNS and CDR2 SASEGT. V lost 0 bases, J lost 8 bases, and 5 bases lay in between. As regards this clonotype: Antigen specificity is unknown.

Study results and caveats: Clones linked to disease were reported to show significant enrichment in matched ankylosing spondylitis synovial fluid. Certain motif variants had earlier been reported in reactive arthritis synovial fluid and blood. Typical of ankylosing spondylitis blood, it appeared, was a TCR beta motif of roughly eight highly homologous variants.

Using quantitative 5'-RACE with molecular barcodes, the authors made TCR beta libraries. TCRdb reprocessed the 5' RACE reads via MiXCR and lists one record per CDR3 protein. The data contain around 890,000 distinct CDR3 sequences, 10% to 15% of them singletons. The TCR comes from a male donor with ankylosing spondylitis. The rearrangement joins TRBV6-1 to TRBJ1-6; D call uncertain. The sample consisted of blood, either unsorted or a sorted T cell fraction (not recorded which). DNA for the CDR3: TGTGCCAGCAGTGAAGCGCGGGATTCACCCCTCCACTTT. This gives the protein CASSEARDSPLHF.